This T cell receptor (beta chain) was sequenced for a study of CD8+ T cells in alopecia areata. Study summary: Those treated were given oral tofacitinib at 5 to 10 mg twice daily. Percentage of affected scalp area was the basis on which treated patients' severity was scored. Study-wide results and caveats: Persistence of many expanded lesional clones was seen in scalp and blood during tofacitinib. Affected lesional scalp, above all in alopecia totalis/universalis, was more clonal than normal scalp.

The sequencing template was cDNA reverse transcribed from extracted RNA. TCRdb's copy holds only in-frame clones and misses some; the assay was immunoSEQ multiplex PCR. The data contain about 220,000 clones, 50% to 60% of them singletons. This CDR3 contains 13 residues. V lost 1 base and J 3 bases, leaving 6 bases between the germline ends. Per germline, CDR1 SEHNR and CDR2 FQNEAQ (reference sequence). Comment on this clone: Antigen unknown.

As to treatment: oral pan-JAK inhibitor, 5-10 mg twice daily. The sequence came from a human donor with alopecia areata. V gene TRBV7-9 combines with J gene TRBJ1-2; D is ambiguous. This specimen was CD4+ T cells sorted from blood, taken at week 4, from a patient treated with tofacitinib. The CDR3 DNA sequence: TGTGCCAGCAGCTTAGGGGAATACTATGGCTACACCTTC. Amino acid sequence: CASSLGEYYGYTF. The complete variable domain, with remaining parts taken from reference TRBV7-9 and TRBJ1-2, reads DTGVSQNPRHKITKRGQNVTFRCDPISEHNRLYWYRQTLGQGPEFLTYFQNEAQLEKSRLLSDRFSAERPKGSFSTLEIQRTEQGDSAMYLCASSLGEYYGYTFGSGTRLTVV.